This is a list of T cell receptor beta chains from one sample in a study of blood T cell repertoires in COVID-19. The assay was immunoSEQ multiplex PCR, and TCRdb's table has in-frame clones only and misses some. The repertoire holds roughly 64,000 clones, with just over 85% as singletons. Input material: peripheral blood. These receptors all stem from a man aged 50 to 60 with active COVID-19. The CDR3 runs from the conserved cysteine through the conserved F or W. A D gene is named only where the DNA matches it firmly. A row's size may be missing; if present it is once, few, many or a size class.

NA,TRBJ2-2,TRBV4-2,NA,TGTGCCAGCAGCCGCTGGGGACTCCCACAGAACACCGGGGAGCTGTTTTTT,CASSRWGLPQNTGELFF
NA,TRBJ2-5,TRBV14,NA,TGTGCCAGCAGCCATCTAAGACTGGGGCCTAACGGGGAGACCCAGTACTTC,CASSHLRLGPNGETQYF
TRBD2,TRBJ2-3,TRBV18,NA,TGTGCCAGCTCACCGACTAGCGGGAGGGAAGGAGATACGCAGTATTTT,CASSPTSGREGDTQYF
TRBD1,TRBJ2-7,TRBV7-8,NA,TGTGCCAGCAGCTCCCAGATGGCGGGACAGGGGAACTACGAGCAGTACTTC,CASSSQMAGQGNYEQYF
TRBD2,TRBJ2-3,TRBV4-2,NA,TGTGCCAGCAGCCCCGGGGTCGGACTAGCGGACACAGATACGCAGTATTTT,CASSPGVGLADTDTQYF
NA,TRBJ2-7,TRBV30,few,TGTGCCTGGAGCGGCGGGCCCTACGAGCAGTACTTC,CAWSGGPYEQYF
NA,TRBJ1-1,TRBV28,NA,TGTGCCAGCAGTTTCCGGGGGAGGGACACTGAAGCTTTCTTT,CASSFRGRDTEAFF
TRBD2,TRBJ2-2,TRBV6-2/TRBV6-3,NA,TGTGCCAGCAGTCGCGGACTAGCGGGAGGGGACACCGGGGAGCTGTTTTTT,CASSRGLAGGDTGELFF
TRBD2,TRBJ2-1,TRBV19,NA,TGTGCCAGTAGCCGGACCGGGACTAGCGTTTACAATGAGCAGTTCTTC,CASSRTGTSVYNEQFF
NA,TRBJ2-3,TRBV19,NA,TGTGCCAGTAGTATAGTTCCCTACACAGATACGCAGTATTTT,CASSIVPYTDTQYF
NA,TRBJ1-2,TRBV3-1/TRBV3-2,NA,TGTGCCAGCAGCCAAGATACCAGGAAGGTTAACTATGGCTACACCTTC,CASSQDTRKVNYGYTF
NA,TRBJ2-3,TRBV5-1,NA,TGCGCCAGCAGCTTGAATAGCGAGGGAGATACGCAGTATTTT,CASSLNSEGDTQYF
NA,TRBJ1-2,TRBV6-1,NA,TGTGCCAGCAGTGAAGAAGCTGGTCAATTGGGCTACACCTTC,CASSEEAGQLGYTF
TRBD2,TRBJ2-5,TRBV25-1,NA,TGTGCCAGCAGTGCACTAGCGGAGGTGGAGACCCAGTACTTC,CASSALAEVETQYF
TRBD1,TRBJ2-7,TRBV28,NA,TGTGCCAGCAGACAACTAGCAGGGGGCAACTACGAGCAGTACTTC,CASRQLAGGNYEQYF
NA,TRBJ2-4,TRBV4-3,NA,TGCGCCAGCAGCCAAGCCCCCCTCTCGGTAGCCAAAAACATTCAGTACTTC,CASSQAPLSVAKNIQYF
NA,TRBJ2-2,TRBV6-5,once,TGTGCCAGCAGTTACTCGGAGGGTCCCACCGGGGAGCTGTTTTTT,CASSYSEGPTGELFF
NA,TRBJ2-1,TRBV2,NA,TGTGCCAGCACCGATAGGGGGAGCATGGGCAATGAGCAGTTCTTC,CASTDRGSMGNEQFF
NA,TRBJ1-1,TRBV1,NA,TGCACCAGCAGCCAAGATGGGGGTTGGACAGGGAATTTCATGAACACTGAAGCTTTCTTT,CTSSQDGGWTGNFMNTEAFF
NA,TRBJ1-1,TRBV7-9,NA,TGTGCCAGCAGCTTAATCGCAGGGAGGACTGAAGCTTTCTTT,CASSLIAGRTEAFF
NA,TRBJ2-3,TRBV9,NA,TGTGCCAGCAGCGTAGTAGGACTCACCGTAATGAATACGCAGTATTTT,CASSVVGLTVMNTQYF
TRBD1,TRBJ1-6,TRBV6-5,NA,TGTGCCAGCAGACAACAGGGGGCGAATTCACCCCTCCACTTT,CASRQQGANSPLHF
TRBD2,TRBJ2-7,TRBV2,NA,TGTGCCAGCAGATTATTAGCGGGAGGGCCGGCCGAGCAGTACTTC,CASRLLAGGPAEQYF
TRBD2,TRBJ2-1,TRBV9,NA,TGTGCCAGCAGCGTAGAGGGCCAGGTAGGACTAGCTTCTTACAATGAGCAGTTCTTC,CASSVEGQVGLASYNEQFF
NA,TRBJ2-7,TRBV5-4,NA,TGTGCCAGCAACAAAAAAGATGGAGCATCCTACGAGCAGTACTTC,CASNKKDGASYEQYF
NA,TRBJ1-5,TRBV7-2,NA,TGTGCCAGCAGCTTAGCACTGCCGGAGCCCCAGCATTTT,CASSLALPEPQHF
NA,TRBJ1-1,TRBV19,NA,TGTGCCAGTAAGGGGGGGAGGTCCGGTCCTGAAGCTTTCTTT,CASKGGRSGPEAFF
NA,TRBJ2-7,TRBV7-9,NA,TGTGCCAGCAGCTCCCTTGAGGACGAGCAGTACTTC,CASSSLEDEQYF
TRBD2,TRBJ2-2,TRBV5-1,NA,TGCGCCAGCAGCCTGTACCAAGGGACTAGCGGAGACGGGGAGCTGTTTTTT,CASSLYQGTSGDGELFF
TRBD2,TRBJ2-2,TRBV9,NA,TGTGCCAGCAGCCCTCAATTTTCGGCTAGCGGGGGGGCCCAACCCAACACCGGGGAGCTGTTTTTT,CASSPQFSASGGAQPNTGELFF
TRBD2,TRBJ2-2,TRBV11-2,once,TGTGCCAGCAGCCGGGAAGGGCGGGGGGCCCCTGGCGGGGAGCTGTTTTTT,CASSREGRGAPGGELFF
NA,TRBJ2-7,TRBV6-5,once,TGTGCCAGCAGTTACTCGATAGGAGGCAAGCAGTACTTC,CASSYSIGGKQYF
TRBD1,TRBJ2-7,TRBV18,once,TGTGCCAGCTCACCCGGGACAGCCTCCTACGAGCAGTACTTC,CASSPGTASYEQYF
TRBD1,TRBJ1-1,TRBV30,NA,TGTGCCTTTCACCGACAGGGGGGCACTGAAGCTTTCTTT,CAFHRQGGTEAFF
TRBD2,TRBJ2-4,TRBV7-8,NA,TGTGCCAGCAGCTTAGAAGGGAGGGACATTCAGTACTTC,CASSLEGRDIQYF
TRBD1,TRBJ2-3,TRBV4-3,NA,TGCGCCAGCAGCCAGGGACAGAGTCCTGATACGCAGTATTTT,CASSQGQSPDTQYF
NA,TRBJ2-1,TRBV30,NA,TGTGCCTGGACCCTCGACTGGGCGGGAAACGAGCAGTTCTTC,CAWTLDWAGNEQFF
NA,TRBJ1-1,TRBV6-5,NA,TGTGCCAGCACCATTACCGGGTCCTTAAACACTGAAGCTTTCTTT,CASTITGSLNTEAFF
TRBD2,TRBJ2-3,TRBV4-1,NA,TGCGCCAGCAGCCCCCCGGGACTAGCGGGGCGCGCCCAAGATACGCAGTATTTT,CASSPPGLAGRAQDTQYF
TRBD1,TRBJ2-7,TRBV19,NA,TGTGCCAGTAGTATGGGACAGGGTTCCTACGAGCAGTACTTC,CASSMGQGSYEQYF
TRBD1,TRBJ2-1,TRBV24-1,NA,TGTGCCACCCTTGGGACAGACAATGAGCAGTTCTTC,CATLGTDNEQFF
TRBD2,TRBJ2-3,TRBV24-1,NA,TGTGCCACCAGTGATAGAGTGTCTAGCGGGAGGGTCGGCACAGATACGCAGTATTTT,CATSDRVSSGRVGTDTQYF
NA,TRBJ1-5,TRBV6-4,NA,TGTGCCAGCAGCCCCGGGGGCAATCAGCCCCAGCATTTT,CASSPGGNQPQHF
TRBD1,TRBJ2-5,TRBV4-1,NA,TGCGCCAGCAGCCACAACAGGGGGCGGGATGAGACCCAGTACTTC,CASSHNRGRDETQYF
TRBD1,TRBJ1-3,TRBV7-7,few,TGTGCCAGCAGCTCCATCCGACAGGGCCTCTCTGGAAACACCATATATTTT,CASSSIRQGLSGNTIYF
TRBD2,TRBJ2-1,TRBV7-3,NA,TGTGCCAGCAGCTTAGTAGCGGGGGGGCACAATGAGCAGTTCTTC,CASSLVAGGHNEQFF
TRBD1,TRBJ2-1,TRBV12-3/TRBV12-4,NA,TGTGCCAGCAGTTTAACAGGGGGTGAGCAGTTCTTC,CASSLTGGEQFF
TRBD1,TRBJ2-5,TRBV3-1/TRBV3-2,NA,TGTGCCAGCAGCCACGATCGTCTAGGGACAGATCAAGAGACCCAGTACTTC,CASSHDRLGTDQETQYF
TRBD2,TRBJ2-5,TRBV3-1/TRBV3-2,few,TGTGCCAGCAGCCAAAACCCGGGGGGGCAAGAGACCCAGTACTTC,CASSQNPGGQETQYF
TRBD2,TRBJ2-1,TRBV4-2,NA,TGTGCCAGCAGCCAAGGGACTAGCGGGGGACATGAGCAGTTCTTC,CASSQGTSGGHEQFF
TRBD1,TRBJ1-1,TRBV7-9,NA,TGTGCCAGCAGCTTACACGACAGGGTTGAAGCTTTCTTT,CASSLHDRVEAFF
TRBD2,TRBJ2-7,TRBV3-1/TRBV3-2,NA,TGTGCCAGCAGCCCAAGCGGACTAGCGGGGGCGGGAGGGGAGCAGTACTTC,CASSPSGLAGAGGEQYF